The sequence of this TCR beta chain was determined in a study of T-cell memory formation after mild COVID-19. Each CDR3 protein gets one entry after TCRdb re-called the 5' RACE reads with MiXCR. Of tens of thousands of distinct CDR3 sequences listed, roughly 17% are singletons. CDR3 length: 16 residues. V shed 5 bases, J shed 4 bases, and the junction held 8 bases outside the gene matches. CDR1 is ENHRY, CDR2 SYGVKD, per germline. The clonotype originates from an adult woman who had mild COVID-19 (a few samples of this study predate the infection). Cell type and time point are not known. The J gene is TRBJ2-5, the V gene TRBV10-3, with 12 nucleotides matching TRBD1. Input material: PBMCs or a T cell subset sorted from them (not recorded which). CDR3 sequence: CAISKGQGALGETQYF. The CDR3 DNA sequence: TGTGCCATCAGTAAGGGACAGGGGGCTTTGGGAGAGACCCAGTACTTC.